Below, 7 T cell receptor beta chains from the same sample are listed, as sequenced in a study of OX40 agonist ivuxolimab in advanced cancers. Sequencing used immunoSEQ multiplex PCR; TCRdb keeps in-frame clones, though not all of them. Of tens of thousands of clones in the sample, roughly 90% were seen once. Sequences were derived from CD4+ or CD8+ T cells sorted from blood, sampled in a trial of the OX40 agonist ivuxolimab. Receptors were obtained from an adult with an advanced solid tumor such as melanoma, head and neck, liver or kidney cancer.

Only a few counts were recorded for this clone. The chain recombines TRBV19 with TRBJ2-7; D ambiguous. The ends were cut back, 7 bases at V and 6 bases at J, with 16 bases in the middle. CDR3 length: 13 residues. The germline V gene encodes CDR1 LNHDA and CDR2 SQIVND (reference sequence). The CDR3 is CASTSGAFGEQYF. CDR3 DNA sequence: TGTGCCAGTACGTCCGGCGCTTTCGGCGAGCAGTACTTC.

The chain employs TRBV6-6 and TRBJ2-7; D gene uncertain. Trimming left V 2 bases short and J 1 base short, with 9 bases between. CDR1 MNHNY and CDR2 SVGAGI come from the germline V gene (reference sequence). The CDR3 has 14 residues. DNA of the CDR3: TGTGCCAGCAGTTACAGCCAGGAGTCCTACGAGCAGTACTTC. This codes for CASSYSQESYEQYF.

The rearrangement links TRBV28 to TRBJ1-2; D gene unclear. Germline CDR1 reads MDHEN; CDR2 reads SYDVKM. V lost 6 bases to trimming and J lost 1 base, with 15 bases between them. The CDR3 length is 15 residues. CDR3 amino acids: CASSPPGDFNYGYTF. The CDR3 DNA sequence: TGTGCCAGCAGCCCACCCGGTGACTTTAACTATGGCTACACCTTC.

The chain employs TRBV30 and TRBJ1-5, with D unclear. Germline-derived CDR1 and CDR2 are GTSNPN and SVGIG (reference sequence). The CDR3 runs 15 residues. The ends were cut back, 0 bases at V and 3 bases at J, with 12 bases in the middle. The CDR3 spells CAWSVYGEANQPQHF. Here the CDR3 DNA reads TGTGCCTGGAGTGTATACGGGGAAGCCAATCAGCCCCAGCATTTT.

V gene TRBV30 combines with J gene TRBJ1-4, with D unresolved. Trimming stripped 1 base from V and 4 bases from J, with 16 bases between. Germline assignment: CDR1 GTSNPN and CDR2 SVGIG (reference sequence). The CDR3 covers 16 residues. The DNA of the CDR3 is TGTGCCTGGAGTGCTCCTTGGGCCACGTTTAATGAAAAACTGTTTTTT. Translation gives CAWSAPWATFNEKLFF.

CDR3 sequence (DNA): TGTGCCACCTCCGGGAACAACCTTGGCGAGCAGTACTTC. It yields the protein CATSGNNLGEQYF. The chain combines TRBV28 with TRBJ2-7; possible D gene TRBD2, 5 bases. CDR1 is MDHEN and CDR2 is SYDVKM in the germline V gene. Trimming removed 10 bases at V and 6 bases at J, with 19 bases between. The CDR3 consists of 13 residues.

This chain uses TRBV27 with TRBJ1-2; D remains unclear. Looked up from germline, CDR1 is MNHEY and CDR2 is SMNVEV (reference sequence). CDR3 size: 13 residues. V gave up 4 bases and J gave up 5 bases, with 11 bases separating them. The CDR3 region has the DNA TGTGCCAGCAGTTGGAACCCGTATTATGGCTACACCTTC. It encodes CASSWNPYYGYTF.